One sample yielded the 23 T cell receptor beta chains listed below, sequenced in a study of response to subunit inactivated influenza vaccine. TCRdb re-called the RT-PCR reads with MiXCR, one entry per CDR3 protein. Altogether approximately 730,000 distinct CDR3 sequences are present, approximately 14% being singletons, with the ten largest covering 5.5% to 7%. The material was PBMCs from blood, obtained around 14 days before vaccination. These receptors were obtained from a man aged 50-59 years who received an inactivated influenza vaccine.

This clonotype was counted a few times. The rearrangement joins TRBV6-2 or TRBV6-3 to TRBJ1-1, with D possibly being TRBD1 (5 bases). Germline V gives CDR1 MNHEY, CDR2 SVGEGT. The CDR3 totals 13 residues. The V end was cut by 5 bases, the J end by 7 bases, with 14 bases between. CDR3 in amino acids: CASSLTPRVEAFF. DNA of the CDR3: TGTGCCAGCAGTCTTACCCCCAGGGTTGAAGCTTTCTTT.

In this sample, this clonotype turned up a few times. The rearrangement uses TRBV14 and TRBJ2-1; D perhaps matches TRBD2 (5 bases). The V gene's germline CDR1 is SGHDN and CDR2 FVKESK. This CDR3 has 14 residues. Trimming shortened V by 0 bases and J by 4 bases, and 7 bases separated the two germline ends. The CDR3: CASSQEPGYNEQFF. Written as DNA, the CDR3 is TGTGCCAGCAGCCAAGAACCGGGGTACAATGAGCAGTTCTTC.

CDR3 sequence: CASSQDYTKKRNNEQFF. The CDR3 DNA reads TGTGCCAGCAGCCAAGATTATACAAAAAAAAGGAACAATGAGCAGTTCTTC. V is TRBV14 and J is TRBJ2-1; no reliable D call. The CDR3 extends over 17 amino acids. V was trimmed by 0 bases and J by 5 bases, leaving 17 bases between them. Germline loops: CDR1 SGHDN, CDR2 FVKESK. Combining the CDR3 with reference TRBV14 and TRBJ2-1 gives the whole variable domain EAGVTQFPSHSVIEKGQTVTLRCDPISGHDNLYWYRRVMGKEIKFLLHFVKESKQDESGMPNNRFLAERTGGTYSTLKVQPAELEDSGVYFCASSQDYTKKRNNEQFFGPGTRLTVL.

This clonotype has a handful of counts. The chain has TRBV19 and TRBJ2-1; D possibly corresponds to TRBD1 (6 bases). The CDR3 runs 14 residues. CDR1 is LNHDA, CDR2 SQIVND, per germline (reference sequence). Trimming shortened V by 5 bases and J by 9 bases, and 17 bases separated the two germline ends. The CDR3 loop is CASSFQGNTPEQFF. DNA of the CDR3: TGTGCCAGTAGTTTCCAGGGGAATACTCCTGAGCAGTTCTTC. Based on the CDR3 plus reference TRBV19 and TRBJ2-1, the full variable domain is DGGITQSPKYLFRKEGQNVTLSCEQNLNHDAMYWYRQDPGQGLRLIYYSQIVNDFQKGDIAEGYSVSREKKESFPLTVTSAQKNPTAFYLCASSFQGNTPEQFFGPGTRLTVL.

The rearrangement links TRBV20-1 to TRBJ1-1; D is perhaps TRBD1 (5 bases). This CDR3 comprises 16 residues. Per germline, CDR1 DFQATT and CDR2 SNEGSKA (reference sequence). The V and J ends lost 0 bases and 1 base respectively, with 15 bases between them. In DNA form, the CDR3 reads TGCAGTGCTAGAGAGGGATGGGGGATTGAGAACACTGAAGCTTTCTTT. It encodes CSAREGWGIENTEAFF.

The J gene is TRBJ2-1, the V gene TRBV18; 8 nucleotides align to TRBD2. The CDR3 length is 16 residues. V trimming: 6 bases; J trimming: 2 bases; junction bases outside the gene matches: 9. Germline-derived CDR1 and CDR2 are KGHSH and LQKENI. The CDR3 DNA reads TGTGCCAGCTCTGCCGGGGTAGCGGGGACCTACAATGAGCAGTTCTTC. Its protein product is CASSAGVAGTYNEQFF.

This clonotype was observed a handful of times. The chain couples TRBV5-6 to TRBJ2-7, with D perhaps matching TRBD1 (6 bases). Trimming took off 4 bases at V and 4 bases at J, with 18 bases between the two ends. Per the germline V gene, CDR1 is SGHDT and CDR2 is YYEEEE. The CDR3 has 15 residues. The CDR3 reads CASSLGRGWWYEQYF. The DNA of the CDR3 is TGTGCCAGCAGCCTCGGCAGGGGATGGTGGTACGAGCAGTACTTC.

The chain has TRBV5-1 and TRBJ1-1; D is ambiguous. The CDR3 extends over 14 amino acids. V dropped 0 bases and J dropped 2 bases, with 8 bases sitting between them. CDR1 SGHRS and CDR2 YFSETQ come from the germline V gene. CDR3 DNA sequence: TGCGCCAGCAGCTTGGGTGCGATCAACACTGAAGCTTTCTTT. The encoded protein is CASSLGAINTEAFF.

The sample holds a few counts of this clonotype. This chain joins TRBV2 and TRBJ2-5; D remains ambiguous. Germline CDR1 and CDR2: SNHLY and FYNNEI. The CDR3 has 15 amino acids. Trimming removed 2 bases from V and 5 bases from J, with 15 bases in between. CDR3 residues: CASSETSDPRETQYF. The CDR3 DNA reads as TGTGCCAGCAGTGAAACGTCAGATCCCCGGGAGACCCAGTACTTC.

The CDR3: CASSSRLMAGGYNEQFF. CDR3 in DNA: TGTGCCAGCAGTTCACGACTAATGGCGGGAGGGTACAATGAGCAGTTCTTC. V usage is TRBV6-5 and J usage is TRBJ2-1, with 9 bases that match TRBD2. This CDR3 contains 17 residues. Germline loops: CDR1 MNHEY, CDR2 SVGAGI. J lost 4 bases, V lost 4 bases, and 11 bases had no gene match.

This clonotype has ten or more counts. V gene TRBV27 combines with J gene TRBJ2-5; D not certain. There are 13 residues in the CDR3. Trimming pared 2 bases from V and 5 bases from J, leaving 9 bases between. The germline V gene has CDR1 MNHEY and CDR2 SMNVEV (reference sequence). The CDR3 DNA sequence: TGTGCCAGCAGTTTAGGCTATTCGGAGACCCAGTACTTC. Protein: CASSLGYSETQYF.

This clonotype was counted between two and nine times. The chain carries TRBV20-1 and TRBJ1-1; D is unresolved. The CDR3 contains 8 residues. The V end lost 6 bases, the J end lost 7 bases, and 3 bases lay between the germline ends. Germline V lookup: CDR1 DFQATT, CDR2 SNEGSKA (reference sequence). CDR3 residues: CSAIEAFF. Written as DNA, the CDR3 is TGCAGTGCGATTGAAGCTTTCTTT.

This clonotype was observed a few times. CDR3 protein: CASSLENALYYEQYF. CDR3 DNA: TGCGCCAGCAGCTTGGAGAATGCACTCTACTACGAGCAGTACTTC. The chain couples TRBV5-1 to TRBJ2-7; unclear D gene. V was shortened by 0 bases and J by 3 bases, with 13 bases between the two germline ends. This CDR3 spans 15 amino acids. Germline CDR1 and CDR2: SGHRS and YFSETQ.

The J gene is TRBJ2-7, the V gene TRBV11-3; no clear D. With the DNA end fitting TRBJ2-1 better, the J assignment may be wrong. The V gene's germline CDR1 is SGHNT and CDR2 YENEEA. The CDR3 totals 13 residues. This CDR3 is CASSPPWSQEQFF. CDR3 DNA: TGTGCCAGCAGCCCCCCTTGGAGTCAGGAGCAGTTCTTC.

V is TRBV5-6 and J is TRBJ2-7; weak D call: TRBD1 (5 bases). The germline V gene encodes CDR1 SGHDT and CDR2 YYEEEE. V was clipped by 1 base and J by 0 bases, with 14 bases between them. The CDR3 length is 16 residues. CDR3 sequence reads: CASSLLAGRASYEQYF. Here the CDR3 DNA reads TGTGCCAGCAGCTTGTTGGCCGGCAGGGCCTCCTACGAGCAGTACTTC.

This clonotype was picked up many times. This chain uses TRBV19 with TRBJ2-2; D could derive from TRBD1 or TRBD2 (5 bases each). This CDR3 region has 12 residues. CDR1 LNHDA and CDR2 SQIVND come from the germline V gene (reference sequence). V lost 3 bases, J lost 13 bases, and 12 bases lay in between. The CDR3 sequence is CASSISGASLFF. The CDR3 region has the DNA TGTGCCAGTAGTATTTCCGGGGCTTCGCTGTTTTTT.

This clonotype was counted many times. This chain joins TRBV5-1 and TRBJ2-7; D is unclear. CDR1 and CDR2 from the germline V gene are SGHRS and YFSETQ. The V end was cut by 2 bases, the J end by 3 bases, with 3 bases between. The CDR3 totals 11 residues. The CDR3 loop reads CASSFDYEQYF. As DNA, the CDR3 is TGCGCCAGCAGCTTTGACTACGAGCAGTACTTC.

This clonotype showed up just a few times. V gene TRBV7-9 combines with J gene TRBJ2-1; D call uncertain. CDR3 length: 13 amino acids. Germline CDR1 reads SEHNR; CDR2 reads FQNEAQ (reference sequence). Trimming pared 2 bases from V and 7 bases from J, leaving 9 bases between. The DNA for the CDR3 is TGTGCCAGCAGCTTATCGGTTGAAAATGAGCAGTTCTTC. It translates to CASSLSVENEQFF.

This clonotype was counted between two and nine times. The gene calls are TRBV5-5 and TRBJ1-4, with D perhaps matching TRBD1 (5 bases). The ends were cut back, 4 bases at V and 0 bases at J, with 10 bases in the middle. The CDR3 runs to 15 residues. Germline values: CDR1 SGHKS, CDR2 YYEKEE (reference sequence). The CDR3 sequence is CASSRQIATNEKLFF. The CDR3 nucleotides are TGTGCCAGCAGCCGACAGATCGCAACTAATGAAAAACTGTTTTTT.

This clonotype showed up many times. V is TRBV3-1 and J is TRBJ2-1; TRBD2 is a possible D gene (6 bases). Germline V gene sequence: CDR1 LGHDT, CDR2 YNNKEL (reference sequence). The germline V and J ends were trimmed by 1 base and 9 bases, with 10 bases remaining between them. This CDR3 comprises 13 residues. The CDR3 sequence is CASSQGLRGEQFF. The CDR3 nucleotides read TGTGCCAGCAGCCAAGGCTTGCGGGGTGAGCAGTTCTTC.

This clonotype was seen only a few times. The chain carries TRBV15 and TRBJ2-1; D is perhaps TRBD1 or TRBD2 (6 bases each). Trimming removed 0 bases at V and 14 bases at J, with 14 bases between. The CDR3 length is 13 residues. Germline V gives CDR1 LNHNV, CDR2 YYDKDF (reference sequence). Here the CDR3 DNA reads TGTGCCACCAGCAGAGATTTGGGGGGCGCGGAGTTCTTC. Its protein is CATSRDLGGAEFF.

The chain uses TRBV7-2 and TRBJ2-3, with D maybe TRBD2 (5 bases). The CDR3 totals 15 residues. The germline V and J ends were trimmed by 5 bases and 5 bases, with 17 bases remaining between them. Per germline, CDR1 SGHTA and CDR2 FQGNSA. CDR3 region: CASSLSRVGVDTQYF. The DNA for the CDR3 is TGTGCCAGCAGCCTCTCGCGTGTGGGAGTAGATACGCAGTATTTT. The full variable domain, its missing parts supplied by reference TRBV7-2 and TRBJ2-3, is GAGVSQSPSNKVTEKGKDVELRCDPISGHTALYWYRQSLGQGLEFLIYFQGNSAPDKSGLPSDRFSAERTGGSVSTLTIQRTQQEDSAVYLCASSLSRVGVDTQYFGPGTRLTVL.

This rearrangement joins TRBV11-2 to TRBJ2-1; the match to TRBD2 covers 11 bases. Germline V gene sequence: CDR1 SGHAT, CDR2 FQNNGV. The V segment lost 2 bases and the J segment 4 bases; nucleotides outside the gene matches: 10. This CDR3 comprises 18 residues. The CDR3 region is CASSLMATSGALYNEQFF. For the CDR3, the DNA is TGTGCCAGCAGCTTAATGGCGACTAGCGGGGCCCTGTACAATGAGCAGTTCTTC.